This record concerns one T cell receptor (beta chain) sequence. This entry belongs to a study of OX40 agonist ivuxolimab in advanced cancers. Only in-frame clones appear in the TCRdb table, and some are missing; sequencing was by immunoSEQ multiplex PCR. The sample has roughly 86,000 clones, around 86% seen once; the top ten hold 1.5% to 2%. J lost 7 bases, V lost 7 bases, and 10 bases had no gene match. Germline V gene data show CDR1 as GTSNPN and CDR2 as SVGIG (reference sequence). The CDR3 runs 14 residues. The sample was CD4+ or CD8+ T cells sorted from blood, taken in a trial of the OX40 agonist ivuxolimab. The receptor was isolated from an adult with an advanced solid tumor such as melanoma, head and neck, liver or kidney cancer. The chain employs TRBV30 and TRBJ2-1, with 10 bases fitting TRBD1. The CDR3 reads CALGRQGAANEQFF. CDR3 nucleotides: TGTGCCTTGGGCCGACAGGGGGCTGCGAATGAGCAGTTCTTC.